This record looks at one T cell receptor beta chain sequence and its context. This may come from a read error, since a much larger clone is one base off. TCRdb ran MiXCR on the PCR reads and lists one entry per CDR3 protein. Of 90,000 or so distinct CDR3 sequences in the sample, 21% are singletons; the top ten hold about 1%. The data stem from a study of molecular identifiers for immune sequencing clone quantification. This CDR3 has 15 residues. Germline lookup yields CDR1 SGHTA and CDR2 FQGNSA. Sequenced: naive CD8+ T cells from blood, with Jurkat cell RNA spiked in. The subset here: FACS-sorted CD8+CD4-CCR7+CD45RA+ naive T cells. The chain recombines TRBV7-2 with TRBJ2-7; D possibly uses TRBD1 or TRBD2 (6 bases each). The TCR was taken from a human donor in good health. Some libraries in this study had Jurkat cell RNA spiked in. CDR3 protein: CASSPQLGGGYEQCF. In DNA form, the CDR3 reads TGTGCCAGCAGCCCCCAGTTGGGGGGCGGGTACGAGCAGTGCTTC.